This T cell receptor (beta chain) emerged from a study of blood T cell repertoires in COVID-19. Study details: Collection of acute and convalescent COVID-19 samples took place in the United States, Italy and Spain. Nucleic acid was either cDNA or gDNA, and it came from T cells, B-cell-depleted T cells, or PBMCs.

J lost 7 bases, V lost 8 bases, and 17 bases had no gene match. The CDR3 contains 16 residues. Germline V lookup: CDR1 SGHTA, CDR2 FQGTGA. In the original workflow: It was from reference gene primer amplification that nucleated cell counts were estimated. Sequenced by immunoSEQ multiplex PCR; TCRdb stores in-frame clones only, minus some. V, J and clone size are taken as reported in that table, and D and trimming were inferred from the DNA itself. The top ten hold under 2% of the sample, which has roughly 100,000 clones, 91% seen once. This chain links TRBV7-3 with TRBJ1-2; 9 nucleotides match TRBD1. Sequencing used peripheral blood. The sequence was collected from a human donor with active COVID-19. The donor label of this sample is uncertain. CDR3 bases: TGTGCCAGCCGCGGCCACACAGGGACAGGGCTAATTGGCTACACCTTC. Protein: CASRGHTGTGLIGYTF.